Listed below are T cell receptor beta chains from one sample, sequenced in a study of cytomegalovirus exposure and HLA in healthy donors. Data came from immunoSEQ multiplex PCR; TCRdb stores just in-frame clones and leaves some out. The sample has roughly 150,000 clones, roughly 84% seen once. Sequencing input: PBMCs. The receptor source for this set is a man younger than 40 in good health and CMV-seronegative. CDR3s include the opening cysteine and the closing phenylalanine or tryptophan. The order of the fields is D gene, J gene, clone size, V gene, CDR3 DNA, CDR3 protein. A D gene is named only where the DNA matches it firmly. A clone size is listed for some rows: how often the clone was seen (once, few, many), or a class if it is expanded.

d_call: TRBD2; j_call: TRBJ2-3; clone_size: .; v_call: TRBV11-2; cdr3_nt: TGTGCCAGCAGCTTAGGCGGGGGGAACACAGATACGCAGTATTTT; cdr3_aa: CASSLGGGNTDTQYF
d_call: TRBD2; j_call: TRBJ2-2; clone_size: .; v_call: TRBV10-3; cdr3_nt: TGTGCCATCAGATCTAGCGGGACGAACACCGGGGAGCTGTTTTTT; cdr3_aa: CAIRSSGTNTGELFF
d_call: .; j_call: TRBJ2-5; clone_size: .; v_call: TRBV5-4; cdr3_nt: TGTGCCAGCAGCCTCCCCCCGGTCGGGGGAGGAGGGGAGACCCAGTACTTC; cdr3_aa: CASSLPPVGGGGETQYF
d_call: TRBD1; j_call: TRBJ2-3; clone_size: .; v_call: TRBV4-2; cdr3_nt: TGTGCCAGCAGACGACTACCGGGACAGGGGGTTGGTGGAGATACGCAGTATTTT; cdr3_aa: CASRRLPGQGVGGDTQYF
d_call: .; j_call: TRBJ1-4; clone_size: .; v_call: TRBV5-6; cdr3_nt: TGTGCCAGCAGCTCGACAGCAACTAATGAAAAACTGTTTTTT; cdr3_aa: CASSSTATNEKLFF
d_call: TRBD1; j_call: TRBJ2-7; clone_size: .; v_call: TRBV13; cdr3_nt: TGTGCCAGCAGCCAACAGACAGGGCGAATCTACGAGCAGTACTTC; cdr3_aa: CASSQQTGRIYEQYF
d_call: .; j_call: TRBJ1-2; clone_size: .; v_call: TRBV18; cdr3_nt: TGTGCCAGCTCCCAGGGCAGGGCCCCCTATGGCTACACCTTC; cdr3_aa: CASSQGRAPYGYTF
d_call: TRBD2; j_call: TRBJ2-3; clone_size: .; v_call: TRBV30; cdr3_nt: TGTGCCTGGAGTGTCCGGGGGGGCTACACAGATACGCAGTATTTT; cdr3_aa: CAWSVRGGYTDTQYF
d_call: TRBD1; j_call: TRBJ1-2; clone_size: .; v_call: TRBV6-5; cdr3_nt: TGTGCCAGCAGTTACGGGACAGAAGTCTATGGCTACACCTTC; cdr3_aa: CASSYGTEVYGYTF
d_call: .; j_call: TRBJ2-7; clone_size: .; v_call: TRBV6-6; cdr3_nt: TGTGCCAGAGATACAGGGCTCCACGAGCAGTACTTC; cdr3_aa: CARDTGLHEQYF
d_call: TRBD2; j_call: TRBJ2-4; clone_size: once; v_call: TRBV29-1; cdr3_nt: TGCAGCGTTCAGGGGCGGGGGGAAGTGAGTCGGGCCAAAAACATTCAGTACTTC; cdr3_aa: CSVQGRGEVSRAKNIQYF
d_call: .; j_call: TRBJ1-1; clone_size: few; v_call: TRBV27; cdr3_nt: TGTGCCAGCAGTTTAGATCGGGGATTGAACACTGAAGCTTTCTTT; cdr3_aa: CASSLDRGLNTEAFF
d_call: TRBD1; j_call: TRBJ2-7; clone_size: .; v_call: TRBV2; cdr3_nt: TGTGCCAGCAGTCCGACAGGGGGCATCTACGAGCAGTACTTC; cdr3_aa: CASSPTGGIYEQYF
d_call: .; j_call: TRBJ2-7; clone_size: .; v_call: TRBV7-8; cdr3_nt: TGTGCCAGCAGTCCTCGAATAACAGGGTCTGGCGAGCAGTACTTC; cdr3_aa: CASSPRITGSGEQYF
d_call: .; j_call: TRBJ2-1; clone_size: .; v_call: TRBV6-5; cdr3_nt: TGTGCCAGCAGTTACTGGGGCGGGGATTCCTACAATGAGCAGTTCTTC; cdr3_aa: CASSYWGGDSYNEQFF
d_call: TRBD1; j_call: TRBJ2-2; clone_size: once; v_call: TRBV4-1; cdr3_nt: TGCGCCAGCAGCCCTGCAGGGGGTCTCACCGGGGAGCTGTTTTTT; cdr3_aa: CASSPAGGLTGELFF
d_call: .; j_call: TRBJ2-7; clone_size: .; v_call: TRBV6-5; cdr3_nt: TGTGCCAGCAGTTACTCAAGGGGCAGGGACGAGCAGTACTTC; cdr3_aa: CASSYSRGRDEQYF
d_call: .; j_call: TRBJ1-2; clone_size: .; v_call: TRBV19; cdr3_nt: TGTGCCGGTAGTATAGAACACAGGCGTAACTATGGCTACACCTTC; cdr3_aa: CAGSIEHRRNYGYTF
d_call: TRBD2; j_call: TRBJ2-3; clone_size: .; v_call: TRBV10-3; cdr3_nt: TGTGCCATCAGTGAAGGGACTAGCGGGAGATCCCGCACGCAGTATTTT; cdr3_aa: CAISEGTSGRSRTQYF
d_call: .; j_call: TRBJ1-3; clone_size: .; v_call: TRBV11-3; cdr3_nt: TGTGCCAGCAGCTCGACTGGTGACTCTGGAAACACCATATATTTT; cdr3_aa: CASSSTGDSGNTIYF
d_call: TRBD1; j_call: TRBJ2-2; clone_size: .; v_call: TRBV15; cdr3_nt: TGTGCCACCAGCAGAGTGGGACAGGGGGCCACCGGGGAGCTGTTTTTT; cdr3_aa: CATSRVGQGATGELFF
d_call: .; j_call: TRBJ2-7; clone_size: .; v_call: TRBV7-2; cdr3_nt: TGTGCCAGCAGCTACCTTAGCGCAGAATCCGAGCAGTACTTC; cdr3_aa: CASSYLSAESEQYF
d_call: TRBD2; j_call: TRBJ2-3; clone_size: .; v_call: TRBV13; cdr3_nt: TGTGCCAGCAGCTCCGAGGGACTAGCGGACACAGATACGCAGTATTTT; cdr3_aa: CASSSEGLADTDTQYF
d_call: .; j_call: TRBJ2-5; clone_size: .; v_call: TRBV18; cdr3_nt: TGTGCCAGCACCTCTTCAGATTCAGAGACCCAGTACTTC; cdr3_aa: CASTSSDSETQYF
d_call: .; j_call: TRBJ2-3; clone_size: .; v_call: TRBV7-7; cdr3_nt: TGTGCCAGCAGCCGTCAACCGGGGGATACGCAGTATTTT; cdr3_aa: CASSRQPGDTQYF
d_call: .; j_call: TRBJ2-2; clone_size: .; v_call: TRBV30; cdr3_nt: TGTGCCTGGAATAACGACAGGAACACCGGGGAGCTGTTTTTT; cdr3_aa: CAWNNDRNTGELFF
d_call: .; j_call: TRBJ1-1; clone_size: .; v_call: TRBV5-6; cdr3_nt: TGTGCCAGCAGCTTGAGTTTTGGATCAGGTGAAGCTTTCTTT; cdr3_aa: CASSLSFGSGEAFF
d_call: .; j_call: TRBJ1-1; clone_size: .; v_call: TRBV5-4; cdr3_nt: TGTGCCAGCAGCTTGGGGAGCTCAGGGGAGGGATCTGAAGCTTTCTTT; cdr3_aa: CASSLGSSGEGSEAFF
d_call: .; j_call: TRBJ2-1; clone_size: .; v_call: TRBV6-5; cdr3_nt: TGTGCCAGCAGTTACGTGGGGAGGCAGTTCTTC; cdr3_aa: CASSYVGRQFF
d_call: TRBD2; j_call: TRBJ2-5; clone_size: once; v_call: TRBV9; cdr3_nt: TGTGCCAGCAGCGTAAAAACGGGACTAGCGGGAGTGGACCAAGAGACCCAGTACTTC; cdr3_aa: CASSVKTGLAGVDQETQYF
d_call: TRBD2; j_call: TRBJ2-5; clone_size: .; v_call: TRBV29-1; cdr3_nt: TGCAGCGGAGCGGGGTCTGGGGAGACCCAGTACTTC; cdr3_aa: CSGAGSGETQYF
d_call: .; j_call: TRBJ2-7; clone_size: .; v_call: TRBV10-3; cdr3_nt: TGTGCCATCATAAGCGACCGAACCTACGAGCAGTACTTC; cdr3_aa: CAIISDRTYEQYF
d_call: TRBD1; j_call: TRBJ1-2; clone_size: once; v_call: TRBV19; cdr3_nt: TGTGCCAGTAGCTGGACAGGGAATAACTATGGCTACACCTTC; cdr3_aa: CASSWTGNNYGYTF
d_call: TRBD1; j_call: TRBJ2-7; clone_size: .; v_call: TRBV28; cdr3_nt: TGTGCCAGCAGTTTACTATCTGATTGGGACAGGGGCTACGAGCAGTACTTC; cdr3_aa: CASSLLSDWDRGYEQYF
d_call: TRBD1; j_call: TRBJ2-1; clone_size: .; v_call: TRBV29-1; cdr3_nt: TGCAGCGCTGGGGACAGACAGGGGGCCTCCTCCTACAATGAGCAGTTCTTC; cdr3_aa: CSAGDRQGASSYNEQFF
d_call: .; j_call: TRBJ2-2; clone_size: .; v_call: TRBV27; cdr3_nt: TGTGCCAGCAGAAAAAATAGTCTCGGGGAGCTGTTTTTT; cdr3_aa: CASRKNSLGELFF
d_call: TRBD1; j_call: TRBJ2-7; clone_size: .; v_call: TRBV11-2; cdr3_nt: TGTGCCAGCAGCGCCTACAGGGGTACAGCCCCCGAGCAGTACTTC; cdr3_aa: CASSAYRGTAPEQYF
d_call: TRBD2; j_call: TRBJ2-3; clone_size: .; v_call: TRBV7-9; cdr3_nt: TGTGCCAGCAGCCAAAGGTCATCCGGGGGGACAGATACGCAGTATTTT; cdr3_aa: CASSQRSSGGTDTQYF
d_call: TRBD2; j_call: TRBJ2-3; clone_size: once; v_call: TRBV7-3; cdr3_nt: TGTGCCAGCAGCTCCTCGAAACTAGCGGGAGGCACAGATACGCAGTATTTT; cdr3_aa: CASSSSKLAGGTDTQYF